Shown below are 29 T cell receptor beta chains from a single sample sequenced in a study of T cell responses to AZD1222 COVID-19 vaccine. TCRdb's copy holds only in-frame clones and misses some; the assay was immunoSEQ multiplex PCR. Of 120,000 or so clones in the sample, 87% were seen once. The sample consisted of peripheral blood, taken on day 0 of AZD1222 vaccination. These receptors originate from an adult in good health.

The V call is TRBV2, the J call TRBJ1-2, with 12 nucleotides matching TRBD1. Germline values: CDR1 SNHLY, CDR2 FYNNEI. With V trimmed by 7 bases and J by 2 bases, 5 bases remained unmatched. The CDR3 is 15 residues long. CDR3 sequence: CASNRDRGQNYGYTF. DNA of the CDR3: TGTGCCAGCAATAGGGACAGGGGGCAAAACTATGGCTACACCTTC.

The chain has TRBV5-8 and TRBJ1-2; 9 bases align to TRBD1. V lost 2 bases, J lost 4 bases, and 6 bases stayed unmatched. The CDR3 spans 15 residues. Germline loops: CDR1 SGHTS, CDR2 YDEGEE. The CDR3 region has the DNA TGTGCCAGCAGCTTTCTGGACAGGGGATCCTATGGCTACACCTTC. Protein: CASSFLDRGSYGYTF.

The rearrangement uses TRBV6-5 and TRBJ1-6; D is unclear. From germline, CDR1 is MNHEY and CDR2 SVGAGI. The V and J ends lost 2 bases and 12 bases respectively, with 8 bases between them. There are 12 residues in the CDR3. CDR3 sequence: CASSYTGEPLHF. CDR3 bases: TGTGCCAGCAGTTACACCGGAGAACCCCTCCACTTT.

V gene TRBV28 combines with J gene TRBJ1-5, with 8 bases that match TRBD1. There are 19 residues in the CDR3. The junction had 15 bases not matched to a gene; V was cut back by 5 bases and J by 0 bases. Per germline, CDR1 MDHEN and CDR2 SYDVKM. The CDR3 reads CASSPLFGTGTYSNQPQHF. The CDR3 nucleotides read TGTGCCAGCAGTCCGCTATTCGGGACAGGAACTTATAGCAATCAGCCCCAGCATTTT.

The chain joins TRBV9 to TRBJ1-1, with a tentative D call TRBD1 (5 bases). This CDR3 contains 15 residues. The ends were cut back, 2 bases at V and 3 bases at J, with 14 bases in the middle. Looked up from germline, CDR1 is SGDLS and CDR2 is YYNGEE. This CDR3 reads CASSVIPGAHTEAFF. The CDR3 bases are TGTGCCAGCAGCGTGATACCCGGGGCTCACACTGAAGCTTTCTTT.

The chain employs TRBV5-1 and TRBJ2-2; 9 bases agree with TRBD2. CDR1 and CDR2 from the germline V gene are SGHRS and YFSETQ. The V segment lost 2 bases and the J segment 2 bases; nucleotides outside the gene matches: 4. The CDR3 runs to 16 residues. The DNA for the CDR3 is TGCGCCAGCAGCTTTGGTAGCGGGGGTAACACCGGGGAGCTGTTTTTT. Protein product: CASSFGSGGNTGELFF.

The rearrangement joins TRBV7-9 to TRBJ2-5, with TRBD1 matching over 7 bases. The CDR3 extends over 15 amino acids. After removal of 5 bases from V and 5 bases from J, the junction contained 11 bases not matched to a gene. In germline, CDR1 is SEHNR, CDR2 FQNEAQ (reference sequence). CDR3 sequence (DNA): TGTGCCAGCAGCAGCGGACAGGATAATTGGGAGACCCAGTACTTC. Translation: CASSSGQDNWETQYF.

This clone was seen a single time. The V gene is TRBV11-1, the J gene TRBJ2-5; D possibly corresponds to TRBD2 (6 bases). Looked up from germline, CDR1 is SGHAT and CDR2 is FQDESV (reference sequence). The ends were cut back, 4 bases at V and 5 bases at J, with 14 bases in the middle. The CDR3 is 14 amino acids. The CDR3 coding sequence is TGTGCCAGCAGCTCCTACACGGGGGTGGAGACCCAGTACTTC. Its translation: CASSSYTGVETQYF.

The V gene is TRBV7-2, the J gene TRBJ1-5, with D possibly TRBD1 on 6 matching bases. The germline V gene has CDR1 SGHTA and CDR2 FQGNSA. This CDR3 is built from 14 residues. Trimming shortened V by 3 bases and J by 7 bases, and 13 bases separated the two germline ends. The CDR3 loop is CASSFAGAGQPQHF. DNA for the CDR3: TGTGCCAGCAGCTTCGCAGGGGCGGGACAGCCCCAGCATTTT.

The rearrangement uses TRBV18 and TRBJ1-5; D is perhaps TRBD1 (5 bases). The CDR3 has 14 residues. CDR1 is KGHSH and CDR2 is LQKENI in the germline V gene. Deletions cut 2 bases from V and 1 base from J, with 6 bases between. The CDR3: CASSPGASNQPQHF. CDR3 DNA sequence: TGTGCCAGCTCACCAGGGGCGAGCAATCAGCCCCAGCATTTT.

The gene calls are TRBV28 and TRBJ1-2; tentatively, D is TRBD1 (5 bases). The CDR3 runs 12 residues. V was cut by 3 bases and J by 8 bases, with 10 bases left in between. The germline V gene encodes CDR1 MDHEN and CDR2 SYDVKM. The CDR3 reads CASSFGGGGYTF. The CDR3 bases are TGTGCCAGCAGTTTTGGGGGAGGGGGCTACACCTTC.

The chain joins TRBV9 to TRBJ2-3, with 11 bases matching TRBD2. The CDR3 length is 22 residues. The V gene's germline CDR1 is SGDLS and CDR2 YYNGEE. Losses at the gene ends were 0 bases for V and 2 bases for J; bases not matched to a gene: 20. CDR3 coding DNA: TGTGCCAGCAGCGTAGGCAGGGGGCTAGCGGGGGGTCAAGCTAGGTCCACAGATACGCAGTATTTT. Translation: CASSVGRGLAGGQARSTDTQYF. The variable domain in full, with the rest retrieved from reference TRBV9 and TRBJ2-3, is DSGVTQTPKHLITATGQRVTLRCSPRSGDLSVYWYQQSLDQGLQFLIQYYNGEERAKGNILERFSAQQFPDLHSELNLSSLELGDSALYFCASSVGRGLAGGQARSTDTQYFGPGTRLTVL.

V and J are TRBV3-1 (or the pseudogene TRBV3-2) and TRBJ2-5; 14 nucleotides agree with TRBD2. The trim removed 5 bases at V and 5 bases at J, leaving 7 bases unmatched. The CDR3 consists of 16 residues. CDR1 is LGHDT and CDR2 is YNNKEL in the germline V gene (reference sequence). The CDR3: CASSARLAGGRETQYF. The CDR3 DNA follows: TGTGCCAGCAGCGCCAGACTAGCGGGGGGGCGGGAGACCCAGTACTTC.

The genes are TRBV18 and TRBJ2-4, with D uncertain. Germline V gene sequence: CDR1 KGHSH, CDR2 LQKENI. V dropped 5 bases and J dropped 1 base, with 12 bases sitting between them. The CDR3 runs to 15 residues. Written as DNA, the CDR3 is TGTGCCAGCTCAGAAAGCTTTGGGGCCAAAAACATTCAGTACTTC. Its protein is CASSESFGAKNIQYF. Full variable domain (rest looked up from reference TRBV18 and TRBJ2-4): NAGVMQNPRHLVRRRGQEARLRCSPMKGHSHVYWYRQLPEEGLKFMVYLQKENIIDESGMPKERFSAEFPKEGPSILRIQQVVRGDSAAYFCASSESFGAKNIQYFGAGTRLSVL.

The chain combines TRBV5-1 with TRBJ1-6; D is possibly TRBD1 (6 bases). The CDR3 loop spans 14 amino acids. The germline gives CDR1 SGHRS, CDR2 YFSETQ. V lost 4 bases and J lost 12, with 17 bases in between. The CDR3 nucleotides are TGCGCCAGCAGCAATGGACGTCCCAGGGGACCCCTCCACTTT. Translated, it gives CASSNGRPRGPLHF. Full variable domain (missing parts from reference TRBV5-1 and TRBJ1-6): KAGVTQTPRYLIKTRGQQVTLSCSPISGHRSVSWYQQTPGQGLQFLFEYFSETQRNKGNFPGRFSGRQFSNSRSEMNVSTLELGDSALYLCASSNGRPRGPLHFGNGTRLTVT.

This rearrangement joins TRBV27 to TRBJ2-5; 10 nucleotides align to TRBD1. V dropped 11 bases and J dropped 2; count of bases not matched to a gene: 8. The CDR3 extends over 14 amino acids. Germline CDR1 reads MNHEY; CDR2 reads SMNVEV (reference sequence). CDR3 protein: CASRTGGVQETQYF. The CDR3 bases are TGTGCCTCCAGGACAGGGGGAGTACAAGAGACCCAGTACTTC.

V and J are TRBV18 and TRBJ2-5, with D unresolved. The germline V gene has CDR1 KGHSH and CDR2 LQKENI. Trimming took 6 bases from V and 2 from J, leaving 16 bases between them. The CDR3 is 15 amino acids. This chain's CDR3 is CASSPSSAAQETQYF. For the CDR3, the DNA is TGTGCCAGCTCCCCCTCGAGCGCGGCTCAAGAGACCCAGTACTTC.

The chain is built from TRBV30 and TRBJ1-3; no clear D gene. The CDR3 covers 13 residues. V shed 5 bases and J shed 3 bases, with 11 bases lying between them. The V gene's germline CDR1 is GTSNPN and CDR2 SVGIG (reference sequence). CDR3 amino acids: CAWAPGVGNTIYF. The CDR3, as DNA: TGTGCCTGGGCCCCGGGCGTTGGAAACACCATATATTTT.

V is TRBV20-1 and J is TRBJ2-2, with D unresolved. V was pared by 3 bases and J by 5 bases, with 13 bases between. Looked up from germline, CDR1 is DFQATT and CDR2 is SNEGSKA (reference sequence). The CDR3 is made up of 14 amino acids. CDR3 in DNA: TGCAGTGCTAGTAATACAGTCAAAACCGGGGAGCTGTTTTTT. It translates to CSASNTVKTGELFF.

The chain recombines TRBV18 with TRBJ2-7; D is perhaps TRBD1 (6 bases). V was pared by 1 base and J by 1 base, with 11 bases between. The CDR3 loop spans 15 amino acids. Germline V gene data show CDR1 as KGHSH and CDR2 as LQKENI. This CDR3 is CASSPRRTASYEQYF. CDR3 sequence (DNA): TGTGCCAGCTCACCACGGAGGACAGCGTCCTACGAGCAGTACTTC. Drawing the rest from reference TRBV18 and TRBJ2-7, the complete variable domain is NAGVMQNPRHLVRRRGQEARLRCSPMKGHSHVYWYRQLPEEGLKFMVYLQKENIIDESGMPKERFSAEFPKEGPSILRIQQVVRGDSAAYFCASSPRRTASYEQYFGPGTRLTVT.

The chain employs TRBV28 and TRBJ1-5, with 7 bases identical to TRBD1. The CDR3 sequence is 17 residues long. Germline V gene lookup returns CDR1 MDHEN and CDR2 SYDVKM. The trim removed 5 bases at V and 0 bases at J, leaving 10 bases unmatched. The CDR3 nucleotides are TGTGCCAGCAGTCCAAACAGGGGCAGTATTAGCAATCAGCCCCAGCATTTT. Encoded protein: CASSPNRGSISNQPQHF.

The V gene is TRBV6-5, the J gene TRBJ1-1; no firm D call. Germline CDR1 is MNHEY and CDR2 is SVGAGI. The CDR3 totals 15 residues. V was cut by 6 bases and J by 5 bases, with 19 bases left in between. The CDR3, as DNA: TGTGCCAGCAGGGATATAACGAGGTTAAAGACTGAAGCTTTCTTT. This translates into CASRDITRLKTEAFF.

The V call is TRBV30, the J call TRBJ1-6; 10 bases are shared with TRBD1. Per the germline V gene, CDR1 is GTSNPN and CDR2 is SVGIG (reference sequence). With 2 bases clipped from V and 8 bases from J, the junction kept 9 bases outside the gene matches. The CDR3 is made up of 16 amino acids. Here the CDR3 reads CAWSFNSGTGDSPLHF. In DNA form, the CDR3 reads TGTGCCTGGAGTTTTAACTCCGGGACAGGGGATTCACCCCTCCACTTT.

J is TRBJ1-1 and V is TRBV7-8; 9 bases match TRBD1. Germline CDR1 and CDR2: SGHVS and FQNEAQ. The CDR3 sequence is 15 residues long. J gave up 4 bases and V 5 bases, and 8 bases lay outside the gene matches. The CDR3 DNA is TGTGCCAGCAGCGCCACCGACAGGGGGTTCACTGAAGCTTTCTTT. This translates into CASSATDRGFTEAFF.

The V call is TRBV29-1, the J call TRBJ2-5, with D unresolved. This CDR3 contains 11 residues. V lost 5 bases, J lost 0 bases, and 4 bases lay in between. Germline V gene lookup returns CDR1 SQVTM and CDR2 ANQGSEA. The CDR3 loop reads CSVPYQETQYF. As DNA, the CDR3 is TGCAGCGTTCCCTACCAAGAGACCCAGTACTTC.

The rearrangement uses TRBV15 and TRBJ1-1; D unclear. CDR3 length equals 13 residues. V gave up 3 bases and J gave up 7 bases, with 12 bases separating them. Germline lookup yields CDR1 LNHNV and CDR2 YYDKDF (reference sequence). The CDR3 spells CATSRTGRVEAFF. CDR3 DNA: TGTGCCACCAGCAGGACCGGGAGGGTTGAAGCTTTCTTT. The full variable domain, in which reference TRBV15 and TRBJ1-1 provide the parts outside the CDR3, is DAMVIQNPRYQVTQFGKPVTLSCSQTLNHNVMYWYQQKSSQAPKLLFHYYDKDFNNEADTPDNFQSRRPNTSFCFLDIRSPGLGDTAMYLCATSRTGRVEAFFGQGTRLTVV.

The chain has TRBV4-1 and TRBJ1-4; D not resolved. CDR1 is MGHRA, CDR2 YSYEKL, per germline. V was shortened by 4 bases and J by 7 bases, with 22 bases between the two germline ends. The CDR3 is made up of 17 amino acids. The chain's CDR3 is CASSPGGLGPVVEKLFF. The CDR3 DNA is TGCGCCAGCAGCCCTGGAGGGCTCGGGCCTGTGGTTGAAAAACTGTTTTTT.

This sequence joins TRBV2 and TRBJ1-1; no clear D. This CDR3 region has 13 residues. Between the trimmed V and J ends, which lost 10 bases and 6 bases, there was a span of 18 bases. Per germline, CDR1 SNHLY and CDR2 FYNNEI. CDR3 sequence: CATGGQVLSEAFF. As DNA, the CDR3 is TGTGCCACCGGAGGGCAGGTCCTATCTGAAGCTTTCTTT.

This chain joins TRBV7-9 and TRBJ1-2; D is possibly TRBD1 (5 bases). V lost 1 base, J lost 8 bases, and 11 bases lay in between. The CDR3 totals 13 residues. Germline loops: CDR1 SEHNR, CDR2 FQNEAQ (reference sequence). In nucleotides, the CDR3 is TGTGCCAGCAGCTTAGTAGGGGATCGGGGCTACACCTTC. Protein product: CASSLVGDRGYTF. Supplemented by reference TRBV7-9 and TRBJ1-2, the full variable domain reads DTGVSQNPRHKITKRGQNVTFRCDPISEHNRLYWYRQTLGQGPEFLTYFQNEAQLEKSRLLSDRFSAERPKGSFSTLEIQRTEQGDSAMYLCASSLVGDRGYTFGSGTRLTVV.